These T cell receptor beta chains were read from a single sample in a study of blood T cell repertoires in COVID-19. Clones were sequenced by immunoSEQ multiplex PCR, and TCRdb holds only the in-frame ones, with some missing. The data show tens of thousands of clones, with more than 80% seen just once and over 0.85% held by the top ten. The sequenced sample consisted of peripheral blood. The source of these receptors is a male donor with active COVID-19. Both conserved end residues are part of each CDR3. The D gene is left open where the match is weak. Clone size is given for some rows only: seen once, a few or many times, or a class if the clone is expanded.

j_call	cdr3_length	v_call	clone_size	d_call	cdr3_nt	cdr3_aa
TRBJ1-3	18	TRBV21-1	-	-	TGTGCCAGCAGCGACCCGTATCCAGGGCTCCACTCTGGAAACACCATATATTTT	CASSDPYPGLHSGNTIYF
TRBJ2-2	13	TRBV19	-	TRBD1	TGTGCCAGTGGGGACAGCAGGATTGGGGAGCTGTTTTTT	CASGDSRIGELFF
TRBJ2-2	15	TRBV6-5	once	TRBD2	TGTGCCAGCAGACGGGGACTAGCTAACACCGGGGAGCTGTTTTTT	CASRRGLANTGELFF
TRBJ2-7	17	TRBV5-1	-	TRBD2	TGCGCCAGCAGCTGGAACCTCCTAGCGGGGGCGAGCTACGAGCAGTACTTC	CASSWNLLAGASYEQYF
TRBJ1-4	16	TRBV9	-	TRBD1	TGTGCCAGCAGCGTGGCGACAGGGGCAACTAATGAAAAACTGTTTTTT	CASSVATGATNEKLFF
TRBJ1-2	16	TRBV4-3	-	-	TGCGCCAGCAGCCTTCAAATTGGGGGGAGGGACTATGGCTACACCTTC	CASSLQIGGRDYGYTF
TRBJ1-2	11	TRBV20-1	few	TRBD1	TGCAGTGCCAGGGACAGGACTGGCTACACCTTC	CSARDRTGYTF
TRBJ2-5	15	TRBV6-5	-	TRBD2	TGTGCCAGCAGTATGACTAGCGGGGGGAGAGAGACCCAGTACTTC	CASSMTSGGRETQYF
TRBJ2-5	15	TRBV11-2	-	-	TGTGCCAGCAGTATTCGGGGAGACATTACAGAGACCCAGTACTTC	CASSIRGDITETQYF
TRBJ2-2	15	TRBV5-8	-	-	TGTGCCAGCAGCTTGACCTCCCAGGGCACCGGGGAGCTGTTTTTT	CASSLTSQGTGELFF
TRBJ1-6	16	TRBV5-4	few	-	TGTGCCAGCAGCTTGGGAACAGTTACCTATAATTCACCCCTCCACTTT	CASSLGTVTYNSPLHF
TRBJ1-6	14	TRBV19	once	TRBD1	TGTGCCAGTAGTATAGGACAGGGCCGTTCACCCCTCCACTTT	CASSIGQGRSPLHF
TRBJ1-5	16	TRBV6-2/TRBV6-3	-	TRBD1	TGTGCCAGCAGTTACGTCGGGACAGGAGAACCTCAGCCCCAGCATTTT	CASSYVGTGEPQPQHF
TRBJ2-2	13	TRBV9	-	-	TGTGCCAGCACCGAGAGCCACACCGGGGAGCTGTTTTTT	CASTESHTGELFF
TRBJ2-1	17	TRBV4-3	-	TRBD2	TGCGCCAGCAGCCAAGTTTCAGGGGCGGGGGGGCAGCATGAGCAGTTCTTC	CASSQVSGAGGQHEQFF
TRBJ2-3	17	TRBV19	-	TRBD2	TGTGCCAGTAGTATGACTAGCGGGGGGATTTACACAGATACGCAGTATTTT	CASSMTSGGIYTDTQYF
TRBJ1-1	11	TRBV20-1	once	-	TGCAGTGCTATCCCGGGACTTAAGGCTTTCTTT	CSAIPGLKAFF
TRBJ2-7	13	TRBV27	few	TRBD1	TGTGCCACCTGCCGACAGGGCAGCCACGAGCAGTACTTC	CATCRQGSHEQYF
TRBJ2-1	20	TRBV9	-	TRBD2	TGTGCCAGCAGCGTAGGACGCCTCCTAGCGGGGGTTCCCACCTACAATGAGCAGTTCTTC	CASSVGRLLAGVPTYNEQFF
TRBJ1-6	17	TRBV5-1	-	-	TGCGCCAGCAGCCCGGCACCGACGGGACTCTTTAATTCACCCCTCCACTTT	CASSPAPTGLFNSPLHF
TRBJ2-5	16	TRBV12-5	-	TRBD2	TGTGCTAGTGGACGGCGGGGGGTCGAGTACCAAGAGACCCAGTACTTC	CASGRRGVEYQETQYF
TRBJ2-3	16	TRBV5-1	few	-	TGCGCCAGCAGCTTGGGTCAGGTCGGTAGCACAGATACGCAGTATTTT	CASSLGQVGSTDTQYF
TRBJ1-5	15	TRBV11-2	few	-	TGTGCCAGCAGCTTAGCAGGACACAACAATCAGCCCCAGCATTTT	CASSLAGHNNQPQHF
TRBJ2-6	14	TRBV28	-	-	TGTGCCAGCAGTCTTTTCTCTGGGGCCAACGTCCTGACTTTC	CASSLFSGANVLTF
TRBJ2-2	15	TRBV6-5	-	-	TGTGCCGCCCAACCAGGAGGGTTATGGACCGGGGAGCTGTTTTTT	CAAQPGGLWTGELFF